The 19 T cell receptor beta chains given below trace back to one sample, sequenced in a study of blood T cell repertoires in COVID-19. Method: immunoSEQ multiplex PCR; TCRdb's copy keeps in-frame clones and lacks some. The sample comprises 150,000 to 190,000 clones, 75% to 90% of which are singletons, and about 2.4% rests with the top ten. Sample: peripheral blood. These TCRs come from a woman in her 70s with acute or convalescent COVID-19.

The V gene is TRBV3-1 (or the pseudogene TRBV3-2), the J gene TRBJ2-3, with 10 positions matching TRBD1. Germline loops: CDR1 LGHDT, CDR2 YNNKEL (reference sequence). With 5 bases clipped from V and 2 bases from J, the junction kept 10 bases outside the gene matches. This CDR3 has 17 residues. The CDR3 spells CASSNYPGTGVTDTQYF. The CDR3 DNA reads TGTGCCAGCAGCAACTACCCCGGGACAGGGGTCACAGATACGCAGTATTTT.

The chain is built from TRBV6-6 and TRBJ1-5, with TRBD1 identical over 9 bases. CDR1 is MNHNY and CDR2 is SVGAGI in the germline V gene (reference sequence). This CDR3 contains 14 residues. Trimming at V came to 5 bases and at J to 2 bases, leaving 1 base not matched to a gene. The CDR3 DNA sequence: TGTGCCAGCAGTACAGGGGGCGGCAATCAGCCCCAGCATTTT. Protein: CASSTGGGNQPQHF.

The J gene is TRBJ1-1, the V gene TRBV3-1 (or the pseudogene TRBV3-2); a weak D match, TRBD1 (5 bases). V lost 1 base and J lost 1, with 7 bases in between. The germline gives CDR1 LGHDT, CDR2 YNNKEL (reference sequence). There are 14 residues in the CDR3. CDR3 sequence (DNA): TGTGCCAGCAGCCAAGGACAGAAGAACACTGAAGCTTTCTTT. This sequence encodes CASSQGQKNTEAFF.

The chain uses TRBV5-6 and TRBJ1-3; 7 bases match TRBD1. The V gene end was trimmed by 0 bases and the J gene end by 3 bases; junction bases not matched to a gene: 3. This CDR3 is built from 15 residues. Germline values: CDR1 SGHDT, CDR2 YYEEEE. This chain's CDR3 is CASSLGQGYGNTIYF. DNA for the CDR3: TGTGCCAGCAGCTTGGGACAGGGCTATGGAAACACCATATATTTT.

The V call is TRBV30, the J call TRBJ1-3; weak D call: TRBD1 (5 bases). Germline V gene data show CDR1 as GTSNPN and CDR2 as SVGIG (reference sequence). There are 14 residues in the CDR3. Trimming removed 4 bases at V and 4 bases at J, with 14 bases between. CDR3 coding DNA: TGTGCCTGGATCCCCCCGGGGGGAGGAAACACCATATATTTT. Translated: CAWIPPGGGNTIYF.

The CDR3 reads CASSDRVFPTKQYV. Written as DNA, the CDR3 is TGTGCCAGCAGCGACAGGGTCTTTCCTACGAAGCAGTACGTC. The chain joins TRBV2 to TRBJ2-7, with 7 bases matching TRBD1. The length of the CDR3 is 14 residues. Per germline, CDR1 SNHLY and CDR2 FYNNEI. J gave up 8 bases and V 6 bases, and 13 bases lay outside the gene matches.

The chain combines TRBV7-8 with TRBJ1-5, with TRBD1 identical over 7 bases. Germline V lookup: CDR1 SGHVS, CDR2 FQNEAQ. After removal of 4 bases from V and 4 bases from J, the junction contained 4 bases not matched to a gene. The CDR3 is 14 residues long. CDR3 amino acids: CASSSGQKNQPQHF. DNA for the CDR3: TGTGCCAGCAGCTCGGGACAGAAGAATCAGCCCCAGCATTTT.

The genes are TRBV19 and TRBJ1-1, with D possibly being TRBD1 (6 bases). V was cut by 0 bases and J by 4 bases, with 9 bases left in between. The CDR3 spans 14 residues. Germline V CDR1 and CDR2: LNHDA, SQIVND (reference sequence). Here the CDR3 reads CASSIEGGPTEAFF. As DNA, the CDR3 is TGTGCCAGTAGTATAGAGGGGGGGCCCACTGAAGCTTTCTTT. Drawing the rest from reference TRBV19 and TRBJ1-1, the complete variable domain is DGGITQSPKYLFRKEGQNVTLSCEQNLNHDAMYWYRQDPGQGLRLIYYSQIVNDFQKGDIAEGYSVSREKKESFPLTVTSAQKNPTAFYLCASSIEGGPTEAFFGQGTRLTVV.

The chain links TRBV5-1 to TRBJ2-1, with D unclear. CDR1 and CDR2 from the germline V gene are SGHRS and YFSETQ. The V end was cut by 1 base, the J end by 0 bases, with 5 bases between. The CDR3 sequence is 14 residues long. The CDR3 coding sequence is TGCGCCAGCAGCTTGAGCCACTCCTACAATGAGCAGTTCTTC. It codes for CASSLSHSYNEQFF. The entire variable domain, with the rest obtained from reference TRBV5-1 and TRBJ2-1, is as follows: KAGVTQTPRYLIKTRGQQVTLSCSPISGHRSVSWYQQTPGQGLQFLFEYFSETQRNKGNFPGRFSGRQFSNSRSEMNVSTLELGDSALYLCASSLSHSYNEQFFGPGTRLTVL.

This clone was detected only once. CDR3 protein: CASNIQGAYTEAFF. Written as DNA, the CDR3 is TGTGCCAGCAACATTCAGGGGGCCTACACTGAAGCTTTCTTT. The chain combines TRBV28 with TRBJ1-1, with 8 bases identical to TRBD1. The CDR3 runs to 14 residues. Germline CDR1 reads MDHEN; CDR2 reads SYDVKM. J was trimmed by 3 bases and V by 7 bases; bases with no gene match: 7.

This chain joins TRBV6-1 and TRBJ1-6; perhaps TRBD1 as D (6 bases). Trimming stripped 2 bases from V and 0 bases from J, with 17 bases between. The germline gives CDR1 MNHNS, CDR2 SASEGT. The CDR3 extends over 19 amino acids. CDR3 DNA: TGTGCCAGCAGTGAACCCTATGGACAGAGAGGCTCCTATAATTCACCCCTCCACTTT. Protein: CASSEPYGQRGSYNSPLHF.

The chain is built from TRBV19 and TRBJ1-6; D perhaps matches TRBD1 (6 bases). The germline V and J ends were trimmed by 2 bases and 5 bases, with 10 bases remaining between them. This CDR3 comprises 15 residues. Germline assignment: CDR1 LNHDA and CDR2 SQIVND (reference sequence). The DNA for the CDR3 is TGTGCCAGTAGTATACAGCAGGGGAATAATTCACCCCTCCACTTT. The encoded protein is CASSIQQGNNSPLHF.

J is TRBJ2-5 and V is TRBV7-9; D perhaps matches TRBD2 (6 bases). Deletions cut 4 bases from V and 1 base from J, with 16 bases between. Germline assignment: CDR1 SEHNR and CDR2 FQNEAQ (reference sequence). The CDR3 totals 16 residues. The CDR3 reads CASSSTTGALQETQYF. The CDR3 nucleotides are TGTGCCAGCAGCTCAACAACGGGAGCGCTCCAAGAGACCCAGTACTTC. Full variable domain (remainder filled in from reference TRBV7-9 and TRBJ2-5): DTGVSQNPRHKITKRGQNVTFRCDPISEHNRLYWYRQTLGQGPEFLTYFQNEAQLEKSRLLSDRFSAERPKGSFSTLEIQRTEQGDSAMYLCASSSTTGALQETQYFGPGTRLLVL.

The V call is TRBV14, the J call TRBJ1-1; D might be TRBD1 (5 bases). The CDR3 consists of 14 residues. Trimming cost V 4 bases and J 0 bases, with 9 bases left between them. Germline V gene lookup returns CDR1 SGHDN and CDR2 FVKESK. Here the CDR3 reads CASSRAGMNTEAFF. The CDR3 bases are TGTGCCAGCAGCCGGGCAGGGATGAACACTGAAGCTTTCTTT.

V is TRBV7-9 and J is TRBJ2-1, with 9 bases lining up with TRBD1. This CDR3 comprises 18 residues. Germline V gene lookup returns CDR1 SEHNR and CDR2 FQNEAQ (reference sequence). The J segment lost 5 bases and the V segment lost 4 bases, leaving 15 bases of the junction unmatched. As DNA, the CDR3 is TGTGCCAGCAGCTCCCCCCTAGTTACAGGGGGCCGGAACAATGAGCAGTTCTTC. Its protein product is CASSSPLVTGGRNNEQFF.

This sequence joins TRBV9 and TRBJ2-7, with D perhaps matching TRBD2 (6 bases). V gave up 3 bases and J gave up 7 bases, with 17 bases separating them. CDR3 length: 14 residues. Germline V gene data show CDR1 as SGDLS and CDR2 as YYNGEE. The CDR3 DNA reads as TGTGCCAGCAGCGCCTCCGTTTCGGGGAGGGAGCAGTACTTC. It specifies CASSASVSGREQYF. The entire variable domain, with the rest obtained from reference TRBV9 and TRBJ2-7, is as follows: DSGVTQTPKHLITATGQRVTLRCSPRSGDLSVYWYQQSLDQGLQFLIQYYNGEERAKGNILERFSAQQFPDLHSELNLSSLELGDSALYFCASSASVSGREQYFGPGTRLTVT.

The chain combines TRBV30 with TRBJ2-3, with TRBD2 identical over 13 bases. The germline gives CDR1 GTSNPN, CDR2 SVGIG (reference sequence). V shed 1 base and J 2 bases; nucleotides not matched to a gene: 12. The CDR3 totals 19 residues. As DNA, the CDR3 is TGTGCCTGGAGTGGGGCCCCGGGACTAGCGGGGTATACCACAGATACGCAGTATTTT. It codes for CAWSGAPGLAGYTTDTQYF.

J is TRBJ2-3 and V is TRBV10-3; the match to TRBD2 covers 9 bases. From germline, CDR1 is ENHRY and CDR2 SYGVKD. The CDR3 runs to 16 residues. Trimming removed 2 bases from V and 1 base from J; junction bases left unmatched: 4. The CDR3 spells CAISERVAGGTDTQYF. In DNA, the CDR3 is TGTGCCATCAGTGAGCGTGTAGCGGGGGGCACAGATACGCAGTATTTT.

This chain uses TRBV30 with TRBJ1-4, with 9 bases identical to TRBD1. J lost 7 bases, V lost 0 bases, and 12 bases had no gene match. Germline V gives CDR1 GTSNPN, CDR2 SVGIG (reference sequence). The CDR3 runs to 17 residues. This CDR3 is CAWSVQQGAWRVEKLFF. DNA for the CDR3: TGTGCCTGGAGTGTACAACAGGGGGCCTGGCGGGTTGAAAAACTGTTTTTT.